This T cell receptor (beta chain) was identified in a study of T cell repertoires in cytomegalovirus infection. Study-wide background: CMV epitopes, recently identified HLA-C-restricted and well-studied HLA-B-restricted, were used.

This clonotype was found a few times. What it recognizes is unknown. Trimming stripped 5 bases from V and 2 bases from J, with 14 bases between. There are 15 residues in the CDR3. CDR1 and CDR2 from the germline V gene are SEHNR and FQNEAQ (reference sequence). TCRdb processed the reads anew with MiXCR; each CDR3 protein has one entry. Of around 750,000 distinct CDR3 sequences in the sample, 32% were seen once. This sample comprised cultured CD8+ T cells from PBMCs, obtained from culture after CMV antigen stimulation. The chain is built from TRBV7-9 and TRBJ2-3; TRBD1 is a possible D gene (5 bases). This clonotype originated in a human donor in good health (CMV status not recorded). Some clones in this sample may be carry-over from other donors' samples. This chain's CDR3 is CASSNPAGPTDTQYF. For the CDR3, the DNA is TGTGCCAGCAGCAACCCTGCAGGGCCCACAGATACGCAGTATTTT.